This TCR beta chain was profiled in a study of cytomegalovirus exposure and HLA in healthy donors. Study as a whole: Early released data comprised around 85 million unique TCRs from HLA-typed donors.

Germline-derived CDR1 and CDR2 are MDHEN and SYDVKM. The V end was cut by 3 bases, the J end by 5 bases, with 11 bases between. CDR3 length: 15 amino acids. Donors in the study were healthy people who gave bone marrow. Unrecorded immune exposure was likely among donors, who were nominally healthy when sampled. The PCR employed 60 Vbeta primers together with 13 Jbeta primers. Sequencing was performed with immunoSEQ multiplex PCR; in TCRdb, only in-frame clones are kept and a portion is missing. The clone table shows 150,000 to 200,000 clones, with the ten largest holding about 6.5%. The sequenced sample was PBMCs. The chain joins TRBV28 to TRBJ1-6; no reliable D call. The TCR sequence derives from a man aged 25-45 years in good health and CMV-seronegative. For the CDR3, the DNA is TGTGCCAGCAGTTTGCTAGAATGGGATAATTCACCCCTCCACTTT. It specifies CASSLLEWDNSPLHF. Full variable domain (rest looked up from reference TRBV28 and TRBJ1-6): DVKVTQSSRYLVKRTGEKVFLECVQDMDHENMFWYRQDPGLGLRLIYFSYDVKMKEKGDIPEGYSVSREKKERFSLILESASTNQTSMYLCASSLLEWDNSPLHFGNGTRLTVT.